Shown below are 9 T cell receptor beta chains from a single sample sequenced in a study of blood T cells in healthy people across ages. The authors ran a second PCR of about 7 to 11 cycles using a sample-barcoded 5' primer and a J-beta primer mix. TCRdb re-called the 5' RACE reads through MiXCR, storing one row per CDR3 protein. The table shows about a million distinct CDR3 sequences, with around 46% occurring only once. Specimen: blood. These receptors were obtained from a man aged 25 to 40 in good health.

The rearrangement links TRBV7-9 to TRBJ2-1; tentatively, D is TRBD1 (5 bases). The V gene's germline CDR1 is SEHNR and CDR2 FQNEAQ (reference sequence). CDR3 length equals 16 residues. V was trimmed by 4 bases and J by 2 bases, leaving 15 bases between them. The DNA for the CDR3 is TGTGCCAGCAGCTCCCCCCTCAGGGTAACCTACAATGAGCAGTTCTTC. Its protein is CASSSPLRVTYNEQFF.

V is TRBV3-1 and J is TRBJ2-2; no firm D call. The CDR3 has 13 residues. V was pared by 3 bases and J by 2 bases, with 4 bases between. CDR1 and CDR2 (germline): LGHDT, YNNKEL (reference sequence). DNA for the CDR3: TGTGCCAGCAGCCATGAAAACACCGGGGAGCTGTTTTTT. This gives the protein CASSHENTGELFF.

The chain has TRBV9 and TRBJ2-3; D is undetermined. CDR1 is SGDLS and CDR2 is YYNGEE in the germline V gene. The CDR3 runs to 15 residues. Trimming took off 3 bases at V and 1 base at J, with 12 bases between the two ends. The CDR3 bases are TGTGCCAGCAGCGGGGCCCACGTGGGCACAGATACGCAGTATTTT. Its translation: CASSGAHVGTDTQYF.

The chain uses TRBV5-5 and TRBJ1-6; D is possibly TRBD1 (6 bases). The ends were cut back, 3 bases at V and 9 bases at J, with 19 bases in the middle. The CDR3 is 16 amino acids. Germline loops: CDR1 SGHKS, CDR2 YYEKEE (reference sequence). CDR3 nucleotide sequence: TGTGCCAGCAGCTCCGTCGGGGGGGCTGTGGGTTCACCCCTCCACTTT. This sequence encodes CASSSVGGAVGSPLHF.

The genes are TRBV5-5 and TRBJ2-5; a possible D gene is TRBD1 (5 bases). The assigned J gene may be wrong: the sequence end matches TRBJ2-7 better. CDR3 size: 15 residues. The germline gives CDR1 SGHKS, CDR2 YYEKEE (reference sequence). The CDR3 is CASSLGDNYHYEQYF. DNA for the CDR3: TGTGCCAGCAGCTTAGGGGATAATTACCACTACGAGCAGTACTTC.

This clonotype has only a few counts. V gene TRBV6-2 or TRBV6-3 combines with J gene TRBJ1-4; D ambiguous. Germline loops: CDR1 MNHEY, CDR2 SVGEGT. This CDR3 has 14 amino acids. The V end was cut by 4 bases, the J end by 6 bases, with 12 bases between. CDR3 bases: TGTGCCAGCAGTTCCCGGAGGGAACATGAAAAACTGTTTTTT. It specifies CASSSRREHEKLFF.

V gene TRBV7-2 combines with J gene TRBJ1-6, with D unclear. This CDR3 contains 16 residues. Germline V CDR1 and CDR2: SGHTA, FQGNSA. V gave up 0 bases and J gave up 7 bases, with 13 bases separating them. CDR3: CASSLARGSRNSPLHF. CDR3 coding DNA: TGTGCCAGCAGCTTAGCCCGCGGCAGCAGAAATTCACCCCTCCACTTT.

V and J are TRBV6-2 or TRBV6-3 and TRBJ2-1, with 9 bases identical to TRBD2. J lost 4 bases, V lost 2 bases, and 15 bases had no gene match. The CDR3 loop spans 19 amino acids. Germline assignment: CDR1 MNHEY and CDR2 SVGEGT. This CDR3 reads CASSYTRSSGGPTYNEQFF. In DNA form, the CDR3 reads TGTGCCAGCAGTTACACGAGATCCAGCGGGGGGCCAACTTACAATGAGCAGTTCTTC.

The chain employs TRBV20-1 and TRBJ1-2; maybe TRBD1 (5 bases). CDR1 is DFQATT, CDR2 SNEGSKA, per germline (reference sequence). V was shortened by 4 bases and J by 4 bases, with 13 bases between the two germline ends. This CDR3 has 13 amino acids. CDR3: CSAIKQGVYGYTF. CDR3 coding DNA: TGCAGTGCTATTAAGCAGGGCGTCTATGGCTACACCTTC.